These T cell receptor beta chains were read from a single sample in a study of cytomegalovirus exposure and HLA in healthy donors. The table came from immunoSEQ multiplex PCR; TCRdb's copy has only in-frame clones and leaves some out. This table holds 120,000 to 150,000 clones, under 85% found once. The sample comprised PBMCs. The origin of the receptors is a man between 18 and 29 years old in good health and CMV-seronegative. Each CDR3 is given with its conserved first and last residue. Fields, in order: clone size, V gene, J gene, D gene, CDR3 protein, CDR3 DNA. A D gene is named only where the DNA matches it firmly. Size is omitted from some rows. Given values are once, few, many or a class for expanded clones.

>.|TRBV5-5|TRBJ1-1|TRBD1
CASSQDRGTPEAFF
TGTGCCAGCAGCCAAGACAGGGGAACCCCTGAAGCTTTCTTT
>.|TRBV7-2|TRBJ1-1|.
CASSLVQGRNTEAFF
TGTGCCAGCAGCTTAGTGCAGGGGAGGAACACTGAAGCTTTCTTT
>.|TRBV29-1|TRBJ1-2|TRBD1
CSVTRQGGGYTF
TGCAGCGTCACCAGACAGGGCGGTGGCTACACCTTC
>.|TRBV12-5|TRBJ2-7|TRBD1
CASGLSDRGPGEQYF
TGTGCTAGTGGTCTCTCGGACAGGGGGCCCGGCGAGCAGTACTTC
>.|TRBV4-3|TRBJ1-3|.
CASSHFRGSSGNTIYF
TGCGCCAGCAGCCACTTCAGGGGCTCCTCTGGAAACACCATATATTTT
>.|TRBV5-1|TRBJ1-1|.
CASSLGSIAMNTEAFF
TGCGCCAGCAGCTTAGGCTCTATAGCTATGAACACTGAAGCTTTCTTT
>.|TRBV9|TRBJ2-3|TRBD1
CASSSETGISDTQYF
TGTGCCAGCAGCTCAGAGACAGGGATCTCAGATACGCAGTATTTT
>.|TRBV29-1|TRBJ2-7|TRBD1
CSVGTGEYEQYF
TGCAGCGTCGGAACAGGGGAGTACGAGCAGTACTTC
>.|TRBV4-2|TRBJ1-4|TRBD1
CASSQNAGGFNEKLFF
TGTGCCAGCAGCCAAAACGCAGGGGGGTTTAATGAAAAACTGTTTTTT
>.|TRBV5-5|TRBJ1-3|.
CASSLTNGQLGNTIYF
TGTGCCAGCAGCCTTACTAACGGACAGCTTGGAAACACCATATATTTT
>.|TRBV19|TRBJ1-1|.
CASSIAGWPEAFF
TGTGCCAGTAGTATCGCCGGGTGGCCAGAAGCTTTCTTT
>.|TRBV6-5|TRBJ1-1|TRBD1
CASSGTDLMNTEAFF
TGTGCCAGCAGTGGGACAGACCTAATGAACACTGAAGCTTTCTTT
>.|TRBV9|TRBJ1-6|.
CASSVRGGNSPLHF
TGTGCCAGCAGCGTAAGGGGCGGTAATTCACCCCTCCACTTT
>.|TRBV7-6|TRBJ2-5|TRBD1
CASSPGQGMRGETQYF
TGTGCCAGCAGCCCCGGACAGGGCATGAGGGGGGAGACCCAGTACTTC
>.|TRBV5-6|TRBJ2-7|.
CASSLGLRGQYF
TGTGCCAGCAGCTTGGGGCTCAGGGGGCAGTACTTC
>.|TRBV6-5|TRBJ2-7|.
CASRSPGGDEQYF
TGTGCCAGCAGGAGTCCCGGGGGAGACGAGCAGTACTTC
>.|TRBV6-5|TRBJ2-1|.
CASSLTTYNEQFF
TGTGCCAGCAGTTTGACTACCTACAATGAGCAGTTCTTC
>once|TRBV6-6|TRBJ2-3|TRBD1
CASSYKGTGGKDTQYF
TGTGCCAGCAGTTACAAAGGGACAGGGGGCAAAGATACGCAGTATTTT
>.|TRBV27|TRBJ1-4|TRBD1
CASSLTGVPEKLFF
TGTGCCAGCAGCCTCACAGGGGTCCCGGAAAAACTGTTTTTT
>.|TRBV11-1|TRBJ2-2|.
CASSLSRMGHTGELFF
TGTGCCAGCAGCTTAAGTAGGATGGGCCACACCGGGGAGCTGTTTTTT
>.|TRBV2|TRBJ1-6|.
CASSEEAGANSPLHF
TGTGCCAGCAGTGAAGAGGCAGGGGCGAATTCACCCCTCCACTTT
>.|TRBV6-1|TRBJ2-5|TRBD1
CASRNRGLETQYF
TGTGCCAGCAGAAACAGGGGGTTGGAGACCCAGTACTTC